This record covers a single TCR beta chain. Its antigen is unidentified. The length of the CDR3 is 12 residues. V gave up 5 bases and J gave up 1 base, with 6 bases separating them. This record comes from a study of T cell responses to AZD1222 COVID-19 vaccine. Overall study findings and caveats: Unmutated regions of variants are reportedly targeted by nearly half of spike-specific TCRs. Along spike, vaccine-associated CD4 TCRs were found throughout, with dominance at 160-218 and 743-854. All repertoire sampling was performed exclusively after the peak T cell response. Donors were mostly white British, more females; clonal diversity possibly underestimated.

The data were produced by immunoSEQ multiplex PCR, yet TCRdb's version contains in-frame clones alone and is incomplete. The profile shows about 120,000 clones, 80% to 95% of them singletons. The receptor's source is an adult in good health. This sample comprised peripheral blood, obtained on day 0 of AZD1222 vaccination. V is TRBV12-3 or TRBV12-4 and J is TRBJ2-7; maybe TRBD1 (6 bases). Written as DNA, the CDR3 is TGTGCCAGCAGTACAGGGTCCTACGAGCAGTACTTC. Translation gives CASSTGSYEQYF.